This section outlines one T cell receptor (beta chain) sequence together with its context. Its antigen is undetermined. Clones were sequenced by immunoSEQ multiplex PCR, and TCRdb holds only the in-frame ones, with some missing. The sample comprises more than 200,000 clones, over 65% of which are singletons, and 5.9% rests with the top ten. CDR1 and CDR2 from the germline V gene are SGHRS and YFSETQ. The CDR3 loop spans 14 amino acids. With V trimmed by 4 bases and J by 4 bases, 7 bases remained unmatched. The sample originates from a study of cytotoxic CD8 clonotypes in ibrutinib-treated CLL. Study outcomes and limitations: Clonality rose at ibrutinib response and fell back toward baseline at progression. Patients showed higher baseline clonality than age-matched healthy donors, and it tracked circulating CD8+ T-cell counts. For progressing versus sustained-remission patients, sampling times were not the same.

V is TRBV5-1 and J is TRBJ1-2; 7 positions agree with TRBD1. Sequenced here: PBMCs, sampled after 12 months of ibrutinib treatment. The receptor's source is a human donor with chronic lymphocytic leukemia. The chain's CDR3 is CASSPTTGPYGYTF. In nucleotides, the CDR3 is TGCGCCAGCAGCCCGACGACAGGGCCCTATGGCTACACCTTC.